This TCR beta chain was observed in a study of blood T cell repertoires in COVID-19. Study background: From the United States, Italy and Spain came samples of acute and convalescent COVID-19. From T cells, B-cell-depleted T cells, or PBMCs came the material, which was cDNA or gDNA.

The junction had 7 bases not matched to a gene; V was cut back by 0 bases and J by 7 bases. This CDR3 comprises 16 residues. From germline, CDR1 is SGHNT and CDR2 YYREEE (reference sequence). Methods used by the authors: Estimation of nucleated cell counts relied on the amplification of reference gene primers. Clones were read by immunoSEQ multiplex PCR, and TCRdb kept only the in-frame ones, dropping some. V and J calls and clone size are copied from that table; D and trimming were computed from the DNA. The sample consists of some 250,000 clones, roughly 88% of them appearing once. Cohorts were based on clinical histories the participants reported.

The TCR sequence derives from a woman aged 40 to 50 with acute COVID-19. Input material: PBMCs or T cells enriched from blood (not recorded which). The V gene is TRBV5-4, the J gene TRBJ2-1; 10 bases align to TRBD1. The CDR3 region is CASSLGLGQGGNEQFF. CDR3 nucleotide sequence: TGTGCCAGCAGCTTGGGTTTAGGACAGGGGGGAAATGAGCAGTTCTTC.